This TCR beta chain originates from a study of cytomegalovirus exposure and HLA in healthy donors. Whole-study results and caveats: TCR sequences were mostly rare, though some public TCRs occurred in many donors.

As for this clone: What it binds is not known.

The PCR employed 60 Vbeta primers together with 13 Jbeta primers. The table came from immunoSEQ multiplex PCR; TCRdb's copy has only in-frame clones and leaves some out. The table lists 160,000 or so clones, 70% to 80% of them singletons. CDR1 and CDR2 from the germline V gene are GTSNPN and SVGIG (reference sequence). The CDR3 sequence is 13 residues long. The sequenced material came from PBMCs. The clonotype comes from a man between 40 and 49 years old in good health and CMV-seronegative. The rearrangement links TRBV30 to TRBJ2-1; TRBD2 matches at 10 bases. The CDR3 here is CAALAGVRSEQFF. The CDR3 DNA reads as TGTGCTGCTCTAGCGGGAGTCCGTAGTGAGCAGTTCTTC.